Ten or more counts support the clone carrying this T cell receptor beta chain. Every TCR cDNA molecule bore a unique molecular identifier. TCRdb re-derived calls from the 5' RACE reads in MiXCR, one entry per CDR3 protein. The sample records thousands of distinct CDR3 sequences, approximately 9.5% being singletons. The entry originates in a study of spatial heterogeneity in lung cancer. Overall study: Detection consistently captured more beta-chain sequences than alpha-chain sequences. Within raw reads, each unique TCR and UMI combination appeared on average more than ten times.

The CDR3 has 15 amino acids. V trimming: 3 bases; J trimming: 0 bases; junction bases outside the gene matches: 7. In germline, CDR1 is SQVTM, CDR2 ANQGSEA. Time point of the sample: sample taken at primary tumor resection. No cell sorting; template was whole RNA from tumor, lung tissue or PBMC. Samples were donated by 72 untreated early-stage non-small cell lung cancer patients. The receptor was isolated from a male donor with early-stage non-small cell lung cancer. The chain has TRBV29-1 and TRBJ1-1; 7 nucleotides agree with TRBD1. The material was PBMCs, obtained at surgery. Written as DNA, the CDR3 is TGCAGCGTTGATGGGGGACAGAATATGAACACTGAAGCTTTCTTT. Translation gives CSVDGGQNMNTEAFF.